This T cell receptor (beta chain) was identified during a study of CD8 T cells in Susac syndrome. Patients with stable or active relapsing-remitting disease, all of them treatment-naive, made up the multiple sclerosis controls. Isolation of CD8+ and CD4+ T cells was performed negatively, whereas enrichment of TEMRA cells was done by FACS. RNA amounts of about 0.5 to 1 ug underwent reverse transcription with random hexamers. The amplification used immunoSEQ multiplex PCR on TCR beta CDR3; it spanned 54 Vbeta and 13 Jbeta. TCRdb analysed the immunoSEQ multiplex PCR reads with MiXCR anew, one entry per CDR3 protein. The sample includes 70,000 or so distinct CDR3 sequences, about 95% seen only once; the top ten take roughly 0.4%. Sequencing input: CD8+ T cells from PBMCs. The clonotype comes from a human donor with multiple sclerosis.

CDR3 amino acids: CASSPVRDSIYEQYF. Written as DNA, the CDR3 is TGTGCCAGCAGCCCGGTTCGTGACTCTATCTACGAGCAGTACTTC. The V call is TRBV27, the J call TRBJ2-7; D uncertain. This CDR3 is built from 15 residues. V was trimmed by 6 bases and J by 3 bases, leaving 18 bases between them. CDR1 MNHEY and CDR2 SMNVEV come from the germline V gene (reference sequence).